This passage covers 14 T cell receptor beta chains from one sample sequenced in a study of control samples from healthy donors and cancer patients. The table came from immunoSEQ multiplex PCR; TCRdb's copy has only in-frame clones and leaves some out. Of 170,000 or so clones detected, about 91% appear once; the ten largest clones hold just over 2%. The sequenced sample consisted of blood. Every receptor here comes from a woman in her thirties or forties in good health.

This sequence joins TRBV11-2 and TRBJ1-1; possibly TRBD1 for D (6 bases). V lost 4 bases, J lost 1 base, and 10 bases lay in between. This CDR3 contains 14 residues. Germline assignment: CDR1 SGHAT and CDR2 FQNNGV. CDR3 sequence (DNA): TGTGCCAGCAGCTACAGGGCGGGGAACACTGAAGCTTTCTTT. Amino acids: CASSYRAGNTEAFF.

This chain connects TRBV23-1 to TRBJ1-4, with 7 bases aligning to TRBD1. TRBV23-1 is assigned to the ORF class and has an uncertain function. The CDR3 runs to 19 residues. V was pared by 6 bases and J by 0 bases, with 16 bases of the junction left unmatched. The CDR3 DNA sequence: TGCGCCAGCAGCACCCGGGACAGTCTACCGAGGGCAACTAATGAAAAACTGTTTTTT. Amino acid sequence: CASSTRDSLPRATNEKLFF.

The chain links TRBV5-1 to TRBJ1-2; no clear D. CDR1 SGHRS and CDR2 YFSETQ come from the germline V gene. Trimming took off 0 bases at V and 1 base at J, with 4 bases between the two ends. The CDR3 has 13 residues. CDR3 sequence: CASSLGSNYGYTF. In nucleotides, the CDR3 is TGCGCCAGCAGCTTGGGGAGTAACTATGGCTACACCTTC.

This chain connects TRBV29-1 to TRBJ2-5; 15 nucleotides agree with TRBD2. This CDR3 has 17 residues. The trim removed 4 bases at V and 4 bases at J, leaving 10 bases unmatched. The germline V gene encodes CDR1 SQVTM and CDR2 ANQGSEA. CDR3 coding DNA: TGCAGCGTTGTTAGCCCGGGACTAGCGGGGGGCGGAGAGACCCAGTACTTC. This encodes CSVVSPGLAGGGETQYF.

This clone showed up just once. V usage is TRBV27 and J usage is TRBJ2-7; D is undetermined. Germline V gene sequence: CDR1 MNHEY, CDR2 SMNVEV (reference sequence). Trimming took off 4 bases at V and 4 bases at J, with 14 bases between the two ends. The CDR3 is 14 residues long. The CDR3 bases are TGTGCCAGCAGTTATAAAAGTCAAAATTACGAGCAGTACTTC. Amino acid sequence: CASSYKSQNYEQYF.

This chain links TRBV6-5 with TRBJ1-3; D may be TRBD1 (6 bases). Per germline, CDR1 MNHEY and CDR2 SVGAGI. V shed 6 bases and J shed 0 bases, with 12 bases lying between them. The CDR3 sequence is 15 residues long. The CDR3 DNA sequence: TGTGCCAGCAGACCTACAGGGAGCTCTGGAAACACCATATATTTT. Translated, it gives CASRPTGSSGNTIYF.

V and J are TRBV5-1 and TRBJ1-6, with 9 positions matching TRBD1. Losses at the gene ends were 2 bases for V and 6 bases for J; bases not matched to a gene: 3. The CDR3 loop spans 15 amino acids. Germline lookup yields CDR1 SGHRS and CDR2 YFSETQ. The CDR3 reads CASSFTGQGNSPLHF. CDR3 nucleotide sequence: TGCGCCAGCAGCTTCACGGGACAGGGTAATTCACCCCTCCACTTT.

The rearrangement uses TRBV10-3 and TRBJ2-1; 10 positions agree with TRBD2. Trimming at V came to 5 bases and at J to 3 bases, leaving 4 bases not matched to a gene. CDR3 size: 15 residues. CDR1 ENHRY and CDR2 SYGVKD come from the germline V gene. CDR3 loop: CAISPSGGDYNEQFF. The DNA for the CDR3 is TGTGCCATCAGTCCTAGCGGGGGCGACTACAATGAGCAGTTCTTC.

J is TRBJ1-1 and V is TRBV2; TRBD1 matches 7 bases. J was trimmed by 6 bases and V by 6 bases; bases with no gene match: 10. The germline gives CDR1 SNHLY, CDR2 FYNNEI. This CDR3 has 14 amino acids. The DNA for the CDR3 is TGTGCCAGCAGATTAGGACAGGTTTCGGCTGAAGCTTTCTTT. This sequence encodes CASRLGQVSAEAFF.

The gene calls are TRBV7-2 and TRBJ2-3; 10 bases fit TRBD2. CDR3 size: 15 residues. The ends lost 4 bases at V and 8 bases at J; junction bases unmatched: 9. Germline V gives CDR1 SGHTA, CDR2 FQGNSA. As DNA, the CDR3 is TGTGCCAGCAGCTCTTTAGCGGGGGGTTGGGGTACGCAGTATTTT. Protein product: CASSSLAGGWGTQYF.

This clone was picked up one time. This chain joins TRBV5-1 and TRBJ2-1, with 8 bases fitting TRBD1. CDR3 length equals 16 residues. Germline-derived CDR1 and CDR2 are SGHRS and YFSETQ. With V trimmed by 4 bases and J by 5 bases, 11 bases remained unmatched. The chain's CDR3 is CASSQTGAQLHNEQFF. CDR3 coding DNA: TGCGCCAGCAGCCAGACAGGGGCCCAACTCCACAATGAGCAGTTCTTC.

V gene TRBV25-1 combines with J gene TRBJ2-7, with unresolved D. Germline CDR1 and CDR2: MGHDK and SYGVNS. Trimming shortened V by 0 bases and J by 6 bases, and 9 bases separated the two germline ends. This CDR3 region has 13 residues. CDR3 residues: CASSEYFLSEQYF. In DNA, the CDR3 is TGTGCCAGCAGTGAATACTTTTTATCCGAGCAGTACTTC.

The chain uses TRBV14 and TRBJ1-2, with 8 bases matching TRBD1. V lost 1 base, J lost 1 base, and 5 bases stayed unmatched. Germline CDR1 reads SGHDN; CDR2 reads FVKESK. This CDR3 contains 16 residues. The CDR3 DNA reads TGTGCCAGCAGCCAAGGAGGACAGGGACTTAACTATGGCTACACCTTC. Translating gives CASSQGGQGLNYGYTF. The variable domain in full, with the rest retrieved from reference TRBV14 and TRBJ1-2, is EAGVTQFPSHSVIEKGQTVTLRCDPISGHDNLYWYRRVMGKEIKFLLHFVKESKQDESGMPNNRFLAERTGGTYSTLKVQPAELEDSGVYFCASSQGGQGLNYGYTFGSGTRLTVV.

The chain employs TRBV3-1 (or the pseudogene TRBV3-2) and TRBJ2-3; D may match TRBD1 or TRBD2 (5 bases each). Between the trimmed V and J ends, which lost 8 bases and 2 bases, there was a span of 8 bases. The CDR3 runs to 12 residues. Looked up from germline, CDR1 is LGHDT and CDR2 is YNNKEL (reference sequence). CDR3 nucleotide sequence: TGTGCCAGCGAGGGGTCCACAGATACGCAGTATTTT. It yields the protein CASEGSTDTQYF.